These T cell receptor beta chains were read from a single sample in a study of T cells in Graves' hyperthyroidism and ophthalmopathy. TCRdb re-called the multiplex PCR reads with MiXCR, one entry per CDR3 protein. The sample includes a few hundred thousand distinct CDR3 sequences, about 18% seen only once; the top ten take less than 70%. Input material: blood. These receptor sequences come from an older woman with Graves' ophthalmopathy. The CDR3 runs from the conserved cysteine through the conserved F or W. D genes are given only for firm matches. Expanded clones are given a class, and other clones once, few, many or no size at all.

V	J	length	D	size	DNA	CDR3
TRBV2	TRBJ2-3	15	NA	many	TGTGCCAGCAGCGATGCCGGGACTCTCGCCGATACGCAGTATTTT	CASSDAGTLADTQYF
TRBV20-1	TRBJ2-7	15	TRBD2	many	TGCAGTGCTCAAGAAAAACGACTAGCTATCTACGAGCAGTACTTC	CSAQEKRLAIYEQYF
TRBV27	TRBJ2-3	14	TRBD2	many	TGTGCCACCAGGGGACTAGCGGGCACAGATACGCAGTATTTT	CATRGLAGTDTQYF
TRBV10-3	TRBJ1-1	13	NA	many	TGTGCCATCAGTGAGAGAGGGGACACTGAAGCTTTCTTT	CAISERGDTEAFF
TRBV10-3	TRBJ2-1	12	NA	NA	TGTGCCATCACGGACGGCTACAATGAGCAGTTCTTC	CAITDGYNEQFF
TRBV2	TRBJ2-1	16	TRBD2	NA	TGTGCCAGCAGTGGACTAGCGGGGGCCTCCTACAATGAGCAGTTCTTC	CASSGLAGASYNEQFF
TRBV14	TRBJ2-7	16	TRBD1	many	TGTGCCAGCAGCCAGGCCGGGACAGGGGGTTTCTACGAGCAGTACTTC	CASSQAGTGGFYEQYF
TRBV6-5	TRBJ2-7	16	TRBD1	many	TGTGCCAGCAGTTACTCGGTTTGGACAGGGACCTACGAGCAGTACTTC	CASSYSVWTGTYEQYF
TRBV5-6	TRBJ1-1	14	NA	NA	TGTGCCAGCAGCTTGAGGCAGGGTGGTGGTGAAGCTTTCTTT	CASSLRQGGGEAFF
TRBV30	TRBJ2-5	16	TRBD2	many	TGTGCCTGGAGTGTAGGGTTTAGCGGGGGAGAAGAGACCCAGTACTTC	CAWSVGFSGGEETQYF
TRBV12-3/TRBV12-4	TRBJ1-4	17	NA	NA	TGTGCCAGCAGTCCTAGGGTCCGGGCCGCAACTAATGAAAAACTGTTTTTT	CASSPRVRAATNEKLFF
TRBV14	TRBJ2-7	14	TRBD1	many	TGTGCCAGCAGCCAGAACAGGGGGCTGGGGGAGCAGTACTTC	CASSQNRGLGEQYF
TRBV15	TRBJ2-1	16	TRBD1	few	TGTGCCACCGCTTCGACGGACAGGGGGCTTGGTAATGAGCAGTTCTTC	CATASTDRGLGNEQFF
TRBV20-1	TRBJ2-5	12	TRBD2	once	TGCAGTGCGTTAGCGGGACGGGAGACCCAGTACTTC	CSALAGRETQYF
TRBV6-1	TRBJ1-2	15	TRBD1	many	TGTGCCAGCAGTTCCCGGGACAGATATTCTAATGGCTACACCTTC	CASSSRDRYSNGYTF
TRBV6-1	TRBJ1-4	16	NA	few	TGTGCCAGCAGCCTCGACCCAGGGGCCGATAATGAAAAACTGTTTTTT	CASSLDPGADNEKLFF
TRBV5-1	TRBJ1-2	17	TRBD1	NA	TGCGCCAGCAGCGGGGACAGGGCCGCCGCCCTGCTTAGTGGCTACACCTTC	CASSGDRAAALLSGYTF
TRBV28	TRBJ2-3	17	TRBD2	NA	TGTGCCATTACACCCGGGGGGGCTAGGGGATTCACAGATACGCGGTATTTT	CAITPGGARGFTDTRYF
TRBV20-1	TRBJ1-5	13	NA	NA	TGCAGTGTCAGGGGCGCACACAATCAGCCCCAGCATTTT	CSVRGAHNQPQHF
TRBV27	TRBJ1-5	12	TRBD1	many	TGTGCCAGCCAACGACAGGGGCAGCCCCAGCATTTT	CASQRQGQPQHF
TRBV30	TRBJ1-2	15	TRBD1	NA	TGTGCCTGGAGTCGGACAGGATTCCACGTCTATGGCTACACCTTC	CAWSRTGFHVYGYTF
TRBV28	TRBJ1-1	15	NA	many	TGTGCCAGCAGTTCGTACAGGGCGGGGGAAACTGAAGCTTTCTTT	CASSSYRAGETEAFF
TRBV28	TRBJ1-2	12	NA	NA	TGTGCCAGCAGTTTTATAAGGGCTGGCTACACCTTC	CASSFIRAGYTF
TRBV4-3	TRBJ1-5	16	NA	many	TGCGCCAGCAGCCAGAACCGGGACCCAATCATCGAGCCCCAGCATTTT	CASSQNRDPIIEPQHF
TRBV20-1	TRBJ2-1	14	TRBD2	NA	TGCAGTGCTCTCGCTAGCGGGGGGGTCAATGAGCAGTTCTTC	CSALASGGVNEQFF
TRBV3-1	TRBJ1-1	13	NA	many	TGTGCCAGCAGCCAAGCCGAGGACACTGAAGCTTTCTTT	CASSQAEDTEAFF
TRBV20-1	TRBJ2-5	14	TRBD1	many	TGCAGTGCTAGAGGGACAGGGAGATCGGAGACCCAGTACTTC	CSARGTGRSETQYF
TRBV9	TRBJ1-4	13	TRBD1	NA	TGTGCCAGCAGCAGACAGGGGGAAGGAAAACTGTTTTTT	CASSRQGEGKLFF
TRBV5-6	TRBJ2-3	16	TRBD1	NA	TGTGCCAGCAGCTTTGGTAGGACAGGGGATGTAGATACGCAGTATTTT	CASSFGRTGDVDTQYF
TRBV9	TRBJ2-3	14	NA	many	TGTGCCAGCAGCGTGACGCAGCTCACAGATACGCAGTATTTT	CASSVTQLTDTQYF
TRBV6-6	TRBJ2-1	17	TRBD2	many	TGTGCCAGCAGTTACAGGGGGGCGGGAGGAGGTCGCAATGAGCAGTTCTTC	CASSYRGAGGGRNEQFF